This T cell receptor (beta chain) derives from a study of T cell changes during pregnancy in multiple sclerosis. Trimming cost V 5 bases and J 0 bases, with 13 bases left between them. The CDR3 contains 16 residues. Germline-derived CDR1 and CDR2 are SGHAT and FQNNGV. Clones were sequenced by immunoSEQ multiplex PCR, and TCRdb holds only the in-frame ones, with some missing. This sample has approximately 51,000 clones, with roughly 90% found just once. This TCR came from a female donor with multiple sclerosis, enrolled in a pregnancy study. The sample consisted of CD4+ T cells from peripheral blood mononuclear cells, taken after pregnancy. The chain combines TRBV11-2 with TRBJ2-2; maybe TRBD2 (6 bases). In DNA, the CDR3 is TGTGCCAGCAGCCCCCGCGGGACTTCGAACACCGGGGAGCTGTTTTTT. This encodes CASSPRGTSNTGELFF.